This TCR beta chain was profiled in a study of T-cell reconstitution after alpha-beta-depleted transplantation in children (dated by TCRdb to 2016 to 2017). The study in broad terms: Using TCR repertoire profiling, the study quantitatively followed how T-cell immune reconstitution unfolded in children after TCRalphabeta/CD19-depleted allogeneic hematopoietic cell transplantation.

The library was generated by PCR. TCRdb lists the instrument as Illumina HiSeq 2500. To normalize quantification of the TCRbeta repertoire, the TCR libraries were built with molecular barcoding that relied on unique molecular identifiers. The public reads were reprocessed in TCRdb via fastp at Q25 and MiXCR, keeping in-frame beta chains. Records with the same CDR3 protein are collapsed into one entry carrying the most frequent genes and DNA. The sample has about 610,000 distinct CDR3 sequences on record, about 10% of them singletons. In total, the top ten clones hold approximately 4.1% of the sample. Measured from the cysteine to the phenylalanine, the CDR3 is 14 residues long. The entry retains the CDR3 DNA only, 42 bases that are in frame from base 1. The germline V gene sets CDR1 to MNHEY and CDR2 to SVGAGI. The V and J ends are trimmed by 4 bases and 0 bases, leaving 10 bases between them. There are many counts of this clonotype. The antigen this receptor binds is unknown. No clone much larger than this one lies a single base away; base qualities are absent.

The chain links TRBV6-5 with TRBJ2-7; TRBD2 is perhaps the D gene, given 6 matching bases. The sequencing used PBMCs from the stem cell graft donor, collected from the stem cell graft. The origin of this receptor is a human donor who donated a stem cell graft to a child with acute myeloid leukemia. The nucleotides are TGTGCCAGCAGTTCCATAGCGGCCTCCTACGAGCAGTACTTC. It specifies CASSSIAASYEQYF.